This is a list of T cell receptor beta chains from one sample in a study of cytomegalovirus exposure and HLA in healthy donors. Profiled with immunoSEQ multiplex PCR; TCRdb holds only in-frame clones, not every one. The table includes some 190,000 clones, about four fifths detected once. The specimen sequenced was PBMCs. These receptors all come from a woman aged 30 to 39 in good health and CMV-seronegative. Each CDR3 is given with its conserved first and last residue. D genes are given only for firm matches. Clone size is not always given. Where it is, it says once, few, many or a class for expanded clones.

size	D	V	J	CDR3	DNA
NA	TRBD1	TRBV14	TRBJ2-1	CASGTVYNEQFF	TGTGCCAGTGGGACAGTCTACAATGAGCAGTTCTTC
NA	NA	TRBV7-3	TRBJ2-5	CASSLTGLRETQYF	TGTGCCAGCTCTCTCACGGGGTTGAGAGAGACCCAGTACTTC
once	TRBD2	TRBV2	TRBJ2-5	CASSGTSGGQETQYF	TGTGCCAGCAGTGGGACTAGCGGTGGCCAAGAGACCCAGTACTTC
NA	NA	TRBV19	TRBJ1-1	CASSSQAIPANTEAFF	TGTGCCAGTAGTAGTCAGGCCATCCCTGCGAACACTGAAGCTTTCTTT
NA	TRBD1	TRBV5-1	TRBJ2-2	CASSQGVNTGELFF	TGCGCCAGCAGTCAGGGGGTAAACACCGGGGAGCTGTTTTTT
NA	TRBD2	TRBV7-2	TRBJ2-3	CASSRPPGEGDTQYF	TGTGCCAGCAGCCGCCCGCCGGGGGAGGGAGATACGCAGTATTTT
NA	NA	TRBV6-5	TRBJ2-1	CASRWGGARNEQFF	TGTGCCAGCCGGTGGGGGGGGGCAAGGAATGAGCAGTTCTTC
NA	TRBD2	TRBV4-2	TRBJ2-3	CASSQDGGGGIADTQYF	TGTGCCAGCAGCCAAGACGGGGGCGGGGGGATCGCAGATACGCAGTATTTT
NA	NA	TRBV5-1	TRBJ1-5	CASSDTYNQPQHF	TGCGCCAGCAGCGACACCTACAATCAGCCCCAGCATTTT
NA	TRBD2	TRBV7-8	TRBJ2-1	CASSLGSGGVHNEQFF	TGTGCCAGCAGCTTAGGTAGCGGGGGGGTCCACAATGAGCAGTTCTTC
NA	NA	TRBV6-1	TRBJ2-2	CASRAGGNTGELFF	TGTGCCAGCAGGGCCGGGGGGAACACCGGGGAGCTGTTTTTT
NA	TRBD1	TRBV15	TRBJ1-2	CATSSDRAPNYGYTF	TGTGCCACCAGCAGCGACAGGGCCCCTAACTATGGCTACACCTTC
NA	NA	TRBV14	TRBJ1-1	CASSQVRGTEAFF	TGTGCCAGCAGCCAAGTTAGGGGCACTGAAGCTTTCTTT
few	NA	TRBV6-5	TRBJ1-2	CASTPGGSDYGYTF	TGTGCCAGCACCCCGGGGGGTTCTGACTATGGCTACACCTTC
NA	TRBD1	TRBV9	TRBJ2-2	CASSFRQGNTGELFF	TGTGCCAGCAGCTTTCGACAGGGTAACACCGGGGAGCTGTTTTTT
NA	NA	TRBV2	TRBJ2-4	CASGEAGEDIQYF	TGTGCCAGCGGAGAGGCCGGCGAAGACATTCAGTACTTC
NA	NA	TRBV18	TRBJ1-5	CASSPQGRNGGYQPQHF	TGTGCCAGCTCACCGCAGGGGCGAAATGGCGGGTATCAGCCCCAGCATTTT
NA	NA	TRBV27	TRBJ1-2	CASSFLRDRSYGYTF	TGTGCCAGCAGTTTCCTCAGGGATCGGAGCTATGGCTACACCTTC
NA	NA	TRBV9	TRBJ1-1	CASSPRPQAMNTEAFF	TGTGCCAGCAGCCCCCGTCCCCAGGCGATGAACACTGAAGCTTTCTTT